Following are 3 T cell receptor beta chains from one sample sequenced in a study of blood T cell repertoires in COVID-19. Profiling relied on immunoSEQ multiplex PCR, and the TCRdb table lists in-frame clones only, not all of them. The profile shows approximately 54,000 clones, 81% of them singletons. Sequenced sample: peripheral blood. Receptors were obtained from a woman aged 55-75 years with acute or convalescent COVID-19.

This clone was observed a few times. V usage is TRBV27 and J usage is TRBJ2-1; weak D call: TRBD2 (5 bases). Germline V gene data show CDR1 as MNHEY and CDR2 as SMNVEV (reference sequence). V lost 7 bases to trimming and J lost 9 bases, with 13 bases between them. CDR3 length: 12 amino acids. CDR3 loop: CASTTRIGEQFF. The CDR3 DNA follows: TGTGCCAGCACAACTAGGATTGGTGAGCAGTTCTTC.

The chain links TRBV2 to TRBJ2-4, with D unresolved. V was shortened by 5 bases and J by 0 bases, with 11 bases between the two germline ends. This CDR3 spans 15 amino acids. CDR1 is SNHLY and CDR2 is FYNNEI in the germline V gene. The CDR3, as DNA: TGTGCCAGCAGTCGCAGTGACATAGCCAAAAACATTCAGTACTTC. Amino acids: CASSRSDIAKNIQYF.

This chain connects TRBV6-1 to TRBJ1-1; no firm D call. CDR3 length: 10 amino acids. Germline V gives CDR1 MNHNS, CDR2 SASEGT. V gave up 2 bases and J gave up 8 bases, with 3 bases separating them. CDR3: CASSELEAFF. The CDR3 coding sequence is TGTGCCAGCAGTGAATTAGAAGCTTTCTTT.